This T cell receptor (beta chain) derives from a study of blood T cell repertoires in COVID-19. Study summary: The United States, Italy and Spain provided the acute and convalescent COVID-19 samples. PBMCs, B-cell-depleted T cells, or T cells provided the cDNA or gDNA that made up the material.

The CDR3 loop spans 15 amino acids. The germline V gene encodes CDR1 LGHNA and CDR2 YSLEER. V was trimmed by 2 bases and J by 3 bases, leaving 8 bases between them. Sequenced by immunoSEQ multiplex PCR; TCRdb stores in-frame clones only, minus some. This repertoire shows about 100,000 clones, about 80% found once; its top ten account for less than 35%. The J gene is TRBJ2-6, the V gene TRBV4-3; the D is unclear. The sample comprised peripheral blood. The TCR originated in a man between 65 and 85 years old with active or convalescent COVID-19. CDR3 amino acids: CASSQLGIGANVLTF. CDR3 sequence (DNA): TGCGCCAGCAGCCAACTAGGAATTGGGGCCAACGTCCTGACTTTC.